This T cell receptor (beta chain) appears in the sequencing data of a study of blood T cells in healthy people across ages. Study-level findings and limits: Considered underestimates were the diversity estimates obtained from one million T cells.

This clonotype was found a few times. As yet, its antigen is unknown. A sample-barcoded 5' primer and a J-beta primer mix were used in a second PCR of roughly 6 to 11 cycles. All samples yielded 2.5 million or more CDR3-containing paired-end reads. One entry per CDR3 protein, called by TCRdb with MiXCR from the 5' RACE reads. The table shows fewer than 900,000 distinct CDR3 sequences, with roughly 44% occurring only once. The CDR3 covers 16 residues. The germline V gene encodes CDR1 SGHRS and CDR2 YFSETQ. Trimming pared 4 bases from V and 6 bases from J, leaving 19 bases between. The sample consisted of blood. This receptor was obtained from a woman aged 55-75 years in good health. V and J are TRBV5-1 and TRBJ2-2, with a possible D match to TRBD1 (6 bases). CDR3 DNA: TGCGCCAGCAGCGAAACAGGGAAATTAGGAGCCGGGGAGCTGTTTTTT. Its translation is CASSETGKLGAGELFF.